These 26 T cell receptor beta chains came from one sample sequenced in a study of preoperative IRX-2 immunotherapy in early breast cancer. The data were produced by immunoSEQ multiplex PCR, yet TCRdb's version contains in-frame clones alone and is incomplete. The sample has around 40,000 clones, approximately 80% seen once. Treatment specified: preoperative locoregional IRX-2 cytokine immunotherapy. The sample in question was tumor tissue, obtained after IRX-2 immunotherapy. Receptors were obtained from a human donor with breast cancer.

The J gene is TRBJ2-5, the V gene TRBV22-1. TRBV22-1 is designated a pseudogene. The length of the CDR3 is 12 residues. CDR3: CAGRGDSGPQYF. In DNA form, the CDR3 reads TGTGCCGGGAGGGGAGACTCGGGGCCCCAGTACTTC.

This clone occurred a few times. V gene TRBV11-3 combines with J gene TRBJ1-5, with D tentatively TRBD1 (5 bases). Germline values: CDR1 SGHNT, CDR2 YENEEA. V was pared by 1 base and J by 1 base, with 8 bases between. The CDR3 loop spans 15 amino acids. This chain's CDR3 is CASSLGGTSNQPQHF. The CDR3 coding sequence is TGTGCCAGCAGCTTAGGGGGCACGAGCAATCAGCCCCAGCATTTT.

The chain uses TRBV11-3 and TRBJ2-1; 7 bases line up with TRBD2. The CDR3 runs to 16 residues. The germline V gene encodes CDR1 SGHNT and CDR2 YENEEA. V was pared by 5 bases and J by 8 bases, with 15 bases of the junction left unmatched. The CDR3 protein is CASSPKAAGEADEQFF. The DNA for the CDR3 is TGTGCCAGCAGCCCCAAGGCTGCGGGAGAGGCGGATGAGCAGTTCTTC.

This clone has just a few counts. This sequence joins TRBV11-3 and TRBJ2-2, with TRBD2 identical over 13 bases. The CDR3 spans 16 residues. The J segment lost 4 bases and the V segment lost 4 bases, leaving 3 bases of the junction unmatched. Germline V gene sequence: CDR1 SGHNT, CDR2 YENEEA. The CDR3 here is CASSSRLAGGTGELFF. In DNA form, the CDR3 reads TGTGCCAGCAGCTCTCGACTAGCGGGAGGCACCGGGGAGCTGTTTTTT.

This chain uses TRBV5-1 with TRBJ2-1, with 7 bases lining up with TRBD2. The CDR3 runs 16 residues. The germline V gene encodes CDR1 SGHRS and CDR2 YFSETQ. V was clipped by 4 bases and J by 2 bases; unmatched bases: 9. The CDR3 is CASSDGGAGPYNEQFF. Written as DNA, the CDR3 is TGCGCCAGCAGCGACGGGGGAGCGGGACCCTACAATGAGCAGTTCTTC.

The V gene is TRBV18, the J gene TRBJ1-1; no firm D call. V dropped 3 bases and J dropped 8 bases, with 13 bases sitting between them. The germline V gene encodes CDR1 KGHSH and CDR2 LQKENI. The CDR3 totals 13 residues. The CDR3: CASSPRQVEEAFF. CDR3 sequence (DNA): TGTGCCAGCTCACCCCGCCAGGTGGAGGAAGCTTTCTTT.

The gene calls are TRBV5-1 and TRBJ2-2; tentatively, D is TRBD1 (6 bases). Germline V CDR1 and CDR2: SGHRS, YFSETQ. The V end lost 2 bases, the J end lost 6 bases, and 17 bases lay between the germline ends. The CDR3 covers 16 residues. CDR3 sequence: CASSFQGWETPGELFF. The CDR3 DNA is TGCGCCAGCAGCTTCCAGGGGTGGGAAACACCCGGGGAGCTGTTTTTT.

The CDR3, as DNA: TGTGCCAGCAGTGCCGGGAGTGACGCAGATACGCAGTATTTT. Protein product: CASSAGSDADTQYF. The chain couples TRBV6-8 to TRBJ2-3; D possibly corresponds to TRBD2 (6 bases). V gave up 5 bases and J gave up 4 bases, with 13 bases separating them. The CDR3 extends over 14 amino acids. Germline loops: CDR1 MNHGY, CDR2 SAAAGT.

The V gene is TRBV15, the J gene TRBJ2-5, with D possibly being TRBD2 (5 bases). The CDR3 covers 14 residues. V dropped 3 bases and J dropped 5 bases, with 13 bases sitting between them. Germline V lookup: CDR1 LNHNV, CDR2 YYDKDF (reference sequence). CDR3 coding DNA: TGTGCCACCAGCAGTTACGGGTCGGGGGAGACCCAGTACTTC. Its protein product is CATSSYGSGETQYF.

The V call is TRBV10-2, the J call TRBJ2-3; the D gene is possibly TRBD2 (6 bases). Between the trimmed V and J ends, which lost 3 bases and 2 bases, there was a span of 12 bases. Germline CDR1 reads WSHSY; CDR2 reads SAAADI. This CDR3 has 15 residues. Written as DNA, the CDR3 is TGCGCCAGCAGTGATTTGGCGGGGACCACAGATACGCAGTATTTT. It translates to CASSDLAGTTDTQYF.

This chain joins TRBV10-3 and TRBJ1-5; 7 nucleotides align to TRBD1. Germline CDR1 ENHRY, CDR2 SYGVKD. This CDR3 has 16 amino acids. V was clipped by 2 bases and J by 3 bases; unmatched bases: 7. CDR3 coding DNA: TGTGCCATCAGTGAGACAGGGGCCGTGACCAATCAGCCCCAGCATTTT. Protein sequence: CAISETGAVTNQPQHF.

The rearrangement uses TRBV14 and TRBJ2-3; TRBD2 matches 10 bases. Germline trimming cut 4 bases from V and 2 bases from J; bases unmatched to any gene: 3. Looked up from germline, CDR1 is SGHDN and CDR2 is FVKESK. This CDR3 has 15 amino acids. The CDR3 nucleotides are TGTGCCAGCAGCCGGACTAGCGGATACACAGATACGCAGTATTTT. The encoded protein is CASSRTSGYTDTQYF.

The chain links TRBV5-1 to TRBJ2-5, with a tentative D call TRBD2 (6 bases). CDR1 and CDR2 from the germline V gene are SGHRS and YFSETQ. V was cut by 1 base and J by 9 bases, with 16 bases left in between. The CDR3 spans 14 residues. CDR3 in DNA: TGCGCCAGCAGCTTGAGTCGGCCTAGCGAGTCCCAGTACTTC. Amino acid sequence: CASSLSRPSESQYF.

The chain links TRBV5-1 to TRBJ2-1; D is uncertain. The CDR3 runs to 16 residues. In germline, CDR1 is SGHRS, CDR2 YFSETQ. V was trimmed by 0 bases and J by 1 base, leaving 11 bases between them. Here the CDR3 reads CASSLGGVPSYNEQFF. Here the CDR3 DNA reads TGCGCCAGCAGCTTGGGTGGGGTCCCTTCCTACAATGAGCAGTTCTTC. Full variable domain (outside the CDR3, taken from reference TRBV5-1 and TRBJ2-1): KAGVTQTPRYLIKTRGQQVTLSCSPISGHRSVSWYQQTPGQGLQFLFEYFSETQRNKGNFPGRFSGRQFSNSRSEMNVSTLELGDSALYLCASSLGGVPSYNEQFFGPGTRLTVL.

The chain couples TRBV7-2 to TRBJ1-1; TRBD1 matches at 7 bases. CDR1 and CDR2 (germline): SGHTA, FQGNSA. The CDR3 consists of 14 residues. The ends lost 5 bases at V and 4 bases at J; junction bases unmatched: 7. The CDR3 protein is CASSRLPGGTEAFF. Written as DNA, the CDR3 is TGTGCCAGCAGCCGACTTCCAGGGGGCACTGAAGCTTTCTTT.

The chain employs TRBV28 and TRBJ2-5; D possibly corresponds to TRBD1 (6 bases). The V gene's germline CDR1 is MDHEN and CDR2 SYDVKM. The CDR3 extends over 15 amino acids. V dropped 8 bases and J dropped 10 bases, with 26 bases sitting between them. CDR3 bases: TGTGCCAGCGACCCTAAGGCAGGGCCCAAAGGGGGCCAGTACTTC. Its protein is CASDPKAGPKGGQYF. Using reference TRBV28 and TRBJ2-5 for the parts outside the CDR3, the full variable domain is DVKVTQSSRYLVKRTGEKVFLECVQDMDHENMFWYRQDPGLGLRLIYFSYDVKMKEKGDIPEGYSVSREKKERFSLILESASTNQTSMYLCASDPKAGPKGGQYFGPGTRLLVL.

Comment on this clone: At one end the junction does not follow the germline gene, possibly because of a read error. The rearrangement joins TRBV30 to TRBJ1-4; 9 bases align to TRBD1. Germline CDR1 reads GTSNPN; CDR2 reads SVGIG (reference sequence). The CDR3 extends over 14 amino acids. The CDR3 region is CAWSAGTGNGKLFF. DNA of the CDR3: TGTGCCTGGAGTGCCGGGACAGGGAATGGAAAACTGTTTTTT.

J is TRBJ1-3 and V is TRBV19; no definite D call. V was cut by 4 bases and J by 8 bases, with 15 bases left in between. This CDR3 is built from 14 residues. The germline V gene has CDR1 LNHDA and CDR2 SQIVND (reference sequence). The CDR3 nucleotides read TGTGCCAGTAGTAGACGAGATGGAGCGGACACCATATATTTT. This codes for CASSRRDGADTIYF.

This clone was recorded only once. The CDR3 nucleotides are TGTGCCAGCTCACCTCCGGGGGCCAGCACAGATACGCAGTATTTT. This sequence encodes CASSPPGASTDTQYF. V is TRBV18 and J is TRBJ2-3; the D call may be TRBD1 or TRBD2 (6 bases each). Germline lookup yields CDR1 KGHSH and CDR2 LQKENI. This CDR3 comprises 15 residues. The V end lost 3 bases, the J end lost 0 bases, and 10 bases lay between the germline ends. The full variable domain, in which reference TRBV18 and TRBJ2-3 provide the parts outside the CDR3, is NAGVMQNPRHLVRRRGQEARLRCSPMKGHSHVYWYRQLPEEGLKFMVYLQKENIIDESGMPKERFSAEFPKEGPSILRIQQVVRGDSAAYFCASSPPGASTDTQYFGPGTRLTVL.

The chain is built from TRBV29-1 and TRBJ1-3; perhaps TRBD1 as D (5 bases). The germline gives CDR1 SQVTM, CDR2 ANQGSEA. The germline V and J ends were trimmed by 4 bases and 2 bases, with 12 bases remaining between them. There are 14 residues in the CDR3. CDR3 residues: CSVVWLGAGNTIYF. As DNA, the CDR3 is TGCAGCGTTGTTTGGTTGGGGGCTGGAAACACCATATATTTT.

The CDR3 protein is CASSQTGDRNEQYF. CDR3 nucleotides: TGTGCCAGCTCACAGACAGGGGATAGGAACGAGCAGTACTTC. The rearrangement joins TRBV18 to TRBJ2-7, with 8 nucleotides matching TRBD1. Trimming removed 4 bases from V and 5 bases from J; junction bases left unmatched: 7. The CDR3 covers 14 residues. Germline assignment: CDR1 KGHSH and CDR2 LQKENI.

The chain recombines TRBV19 with TRBJ2-5, with D perhaps matching TRBD1 (5 bases). CDR1 and CDR2 (germline): LNHDA, SQIVND (reference sequence). The CDR3 length is 13 residues. V lost 6 bases, J lost 3 bases, and 11 bases lay in between. CDR3 sequence: CASRSADKETQYF. The CDR3 DNA reads TGTGCCAGTAGATCTGCGGACAAAGAGACCCAGTACTTC.

The chain links TRBV28 to TRBJ2-7, with 10 bases that match TRBD1. J lost 3 bases, V lost 7 bases, and 9 bases had no gene match. CDR1 is MDHEN, CDR2 SYDVKM, per germline. The CDR3 covers 15 residues. The CDR3 loop reads CASITGQGGIYEQYF. CDR3 in DNA: TGTGCCAGCATAACCGGACAGGGGGGCATCTACGAGCAGTACTTC. Looking up the rest from reference TRBV28 and TRBJ2-7 gives the full variable domain: DVKVTQSSRYLVKRTGEKVFLECVQDMDHENMFWYRQDPGLGLRLIYFSYDVKMKEKGDIPEGYSVSREKKERFSLILESASTNQTSMYLCASITGQGGIYEQYFGPGTRLTVT.

The gene calls are TRBV6-8 and TRBJ1-6; a possible D gene is TRBD1 (6 bases). The ends were cut back, 2 bases at V and 9 bases at J, with 11 bases in the middle. CDR1 MNHGY and CDR2 SAAAGT come from the germline V gene. This CDR3 is built from 14 residues. CDR3 bases: TGTGCCAGCAGTTACACAGGGCTTTCTTCACCCCTCCACTTT. Translated: CASSYTGLSSPLHF.

The V and J genes are TRBV18 and TRBJ1-2, with D possibly matching TRBD1 (5 bases). The CDR3 has 14 amino acids. Germline loops: CDR1 KGHSH, CDR2 LQKENI. The V and J ends lost 6 bases and 4 bases respectively, with 15 bases between them. CDR3 DNA: TGTGCCAGCTCTTCCGGGGCCACCTCCTATGGCTACACCTTC. This encodes CASSSGATSYGYTF.

The chain uses TRBV10-2 and TRBJ1-1; the D gene is possibly TRBD1 (5 bases). This CDR3 spans 13 amino acids. Trimming removed 3 bases at V and 3 bases at J, with 8 bases between. The germline V gene has CDR1 WSHSY and CDR2 SAAADI. The CDR3 coding sequence is TGCGCCAGCAGTGAAAGGACATACACTGAAGCTTTCTTT. As protein: CASSERTYTEAFF.